One and the same sample provided the 3 T cell receptor beta chains below, sequenced in a study of blood T cell repertoires in COVID-19. The data were produced by immunoSEQ multiplex PCR, yet TCRdb's version contains in-frame clones alone and is incomplete. The sample shows about 380,000 clones, around 85% of them seen only once. The sequencing sample was made of peripheral blood. All receptors derive from a woman between 18 and 29 years old with acute or convalescent COVID-19.

The chain links TRBV19 to TRBJ2-1; 11 bases are shared with TRBD2. J gave up 3 bases and V 2 bases, and 15 bases lay outside the gene matches. CDR3 length: 20 amino acids. CDR1 and CDR2 from the germline V gene are LNHDA and SQIVND (reference sequence). The CDR3 is CASSITPGTSGRLSYNEQFF. CDR3 bases: TGTGCCAGTAGTATAACTCCGGGCACTAGCGGGAGATTAAGCTACAATGAGCAGTTCTTC.

Here the CDR3 reads CASSERGLAGVKIGTDTQYF. For the CDR3, the DNA is TGTGCCAGCAGTGAAAGGGGACTAGCGGGAGTTAAAATTGGTACAGATACGCAGTATTTT. The V gene is TRBV6-1, the J gene TRBJ2-3; 14 bases agree with TRBD2. V gave up 2 bases and J gave up 3 bases; unmatched junction bases: 13. Germline CDR1 reads MNHNS; CDR2 reads SASEGT. The CDR3 totals 20 residues.

The gene calls are TRBV20-1 and TRBJ1-2, with no clear D. Trimming cost V 1 base and J 2 bases, with 2 bases left between them. Germline CDR1 reads DFQATT; CDR2 reads SNEGSKA (reference sequence). The CDR3 consists of 11 residues. In DNA, the CDR3 is TGCAGTGCTAGAGCGAACTATGGCTACACCTTC. The encoded protein is CSARANYGYTF.